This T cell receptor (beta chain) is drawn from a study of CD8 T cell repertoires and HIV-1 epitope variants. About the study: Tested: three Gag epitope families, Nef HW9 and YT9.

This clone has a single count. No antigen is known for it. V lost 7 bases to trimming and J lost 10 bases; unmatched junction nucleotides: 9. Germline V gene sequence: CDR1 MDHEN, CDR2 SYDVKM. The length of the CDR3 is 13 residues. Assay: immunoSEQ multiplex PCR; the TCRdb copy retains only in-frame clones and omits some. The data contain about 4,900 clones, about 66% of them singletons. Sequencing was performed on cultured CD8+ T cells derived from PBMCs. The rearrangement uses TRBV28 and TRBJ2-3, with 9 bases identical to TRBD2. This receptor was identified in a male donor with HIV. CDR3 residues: CASNEMAGGSQYF. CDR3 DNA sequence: TGTGCCAGCAACGAAATGGCGGGGGGGTCGCAGTATTTT. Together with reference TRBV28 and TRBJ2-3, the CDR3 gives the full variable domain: DVKVTQSSRYLVKRTGEKVFLECVQDMDHENMFWYRQDPGLGLRLIYFSYDVKMKEKGDIPEGYSVSREKKERFSLILESASTNQTSMYLCASNEMAGGSQYFGPGTRLTVL.